These 18 T cell receptor beta chains share one sample of origin, sequenced in a study of blood T cell repertoires in COVID-19. Clones were read by immunoSEQ multiplex PCR, and TCRdb kept only the in-frame ones, dropping some. Of about 140,000 clones in the sample, 87% were seen once. The sequenced sample was peripheral blood. Receptors originate from a man aged 45 to 65 who had recovered from COVID-19.

This sequence joins TRBV10-1 and TRBJ1-1, with 7 nucleotides matching TRBD1. The germline V gene encodes CDR1 WNHNN and CDR2 SYGVQD (reference sequence). V lost 7 bases, J lost 0 bases, and 5 bases stayed unmatched. The CDR3 is made up of 14 amino acids. The CDR3 is CASTADRMNTEAFF. Here the CDR3 DNA reads TGCGCCAGCACCGCGGACAGGATGAACACTGAAGCTTTCTTT.

J is TRBJ2-2 and V is TRBV6-6; 15 bases match TRBD2. Germline trimming cut 5 bases from V and 4 bases from J; bases unmatched to any gene: 8. Germline V lookup: CDR1 MNHNY, CDR2 SVGAGI (reference sequence). This CDR3 has 18 amino acids. The CDR3 here is CASSPRTSGGAFTGELFF. As DNA, the CDR3 is TGTGCCAGCAGTCCACGGACTAGCGGGGGGGCTTTCACCGGGGAGCTGTTTTTT.

This rearrangement joins TRBV29-1 to TRBJ2-4, with TRBD1 identical over 8 bases. The CDR3 covers 13 residues. Germline loops: CDR1 SQVTM, CDR2 ANQGSEA. Trimming at V came to 2 bases and at J to 8 bases, leaving 5 bases not matched to a gene. Here the CDR3 DNA reads TGCAGCGTTGAACAGGGGGCCTTGGACATTCAGTACTTC. It is translated as CSVEQGALDIQYF.

The CDR3 region is CASTGQTYEQYF. The CDR3 DNA follows: TGTGCCAGCACAGGACAGACCTACGAGCAGTACTTC. J is TRBJ2-7 and V is TRBV6-5; D may be TRBD1 (6 bases). This CDR3 spans 12 amino acids. V was cut by 7 bases and J by 2 bases, with 9 bases left in between. Germline V CDR1 and CDR2: MNHEY, SVGAGI.

CDR3 DNA: TGTGCCAGCAGTTTCCCCACCCGGGACAGGGGCGGTGGGTTGGCTGAAAAACTGTTTTTT. It translates to CASSFPTRDRGGGLAEKLFF. The V call is TRBV2, the J call TRBJ1-4, with 10 bases that match TRBD1. Germline CDR1 is SNHLY and CDR2 is FYNNEI. The CDR3 extends over 20 amino acids. V lost 5 bases to trimming and J lost 7 bases; unmatched junction nucleotides: 22.

The chain has TRBV19 and TRBJ2-1; D may be TRBD1 (6 bases). V was cut by 3 bases and J by 2 bases, with 11 bases left in between. The length of the CDR3 is 15 residues. The germline V gene has CDR1 LNHDA and CDR2 SQIVND (reference sequence). CDR3 loop: CASSIGAGAYNEQFF. DNA for the CDR3: TGTGCCAGTAGTATTGGGGCAGGGGCCTACAATGAGCAGTTCTTC.

CDR3 residues: CASSPAGATGELFF. In nucleotides, the CDR3 is TGTGCCAGCTCACCGGCAGGGGCGACCGGGGAGCTGTTTTTT. J is TRBJ2-2 and V is TRBV18; perhaps TRBD1 as D (6 bases). The germline CDR1 and CDR2 sequences are KGHSH and LQKENI. This CDR3 spans 14 amino acids. Trimming shortened V by 3 bases and J by 5 bases, and 10 bases separated the two germline ends.

The rearrangement joins TRBV4-3 to TRBJ1-2, with 11 bases aligning to TRBD1. Per the germline V gene, CDR1 is LGHNA and CDR2 is YSLEER. The trim removed 0 bases at V and 5 bases at J, leaving 2 bases unmatched. The CDR3 sequence is 15 residues long. CDR3 residues: CASSQDGQGAYGYTF. The CDR3 DNA is TGCGCCAGCAGCCAAGACGGACAGGGGGCTTATGGCTACACCTTC.

The gene calls are TRBV5-5 and TRBJ2-7, with a possible D match to TRBD1 (5 bases). The CDR3 contains 14 residues. V shed 1 base and J shed 3 bases, with 11 bases lying between them. CDR1 SGHKS and CDR2 YYEKEE come from the germline V gene (reference sequence). This CDR3 reads CASSLSREFYEQYF. CDR3 sequence (DNA): TGTGCCAGCAGCTTGAGCAGGGAATTCTACGAGCAGTACTTC.

The genes are TRBV6-6 and TRBJ1-5, with 7 bases lining up with TRBD1. The CDR3 loop spans 16 amino acids. In germline, CDR1 is MNHNY, CDR2 SVGAGI (reference sequence). The J segment lost 6 bases and the V segment lost 7 bases, leaving 15 bases of the junction unmatched. The CDR3 DNA is TGTGCCAGCACCAATACACAGGGGCTAAACCCTCAGCCCCAGCATTTT. The encoded protein is CASTNTQGLNPQPQHF.

This chain links TRBV27 with TRBJ2-1, with TRBD1 as a possible D gene (5 bases). Trimming cost V 0 bases and J 5 bases, with 8 bases left between them. This CDR3 has 14 residues. The germline V gene has CDR1 MNHEY and CDR2 SMNVEV (reference sequence). CDR3: CASSLSGRHNEQFF. CDR3 sequence (DNA): TGTGCCAGCAGTTTATCGGGGCGGCACAATGAGCAGTTCTTC.

V and J are TRBV11-3 and TRBJ2-3; weak D call: TRBD1 (6 bases). Germline CDR1 is SGHNT and CDR2 is YENEEA. The CDR3 extends over 16 amino acids. V dropped 1 base and J dropped 2 bases, with 13 bases sitting between them. CDR3 loop: CASSLGGQGHTDTQYF. The CDR3 DNA is TGTGCCAGCAGCTTAGGAGGGCAGGGACACACAGATACGCAGTATTTT.

V is TRBV5-1 and J is TRBJ2-5; 8 bases agree with TRBD2. J gave up 2 bases and V 1 base, and 4 bases lay outside the gene matches. This CDR3 is 15 amino acids long. Germline CDR1 SGHRS, CDR2 YFSETQ. CDR3 nucleotide sequence: TGCGCCAGCAGCTTGACAAGCGGGGGACAAGAGACCCAGTACTTC. As protein: CASSLTSGGQETQYF.

The chain combines TRBV18 with TRBJ2-1, with 14 bases fitting TRBD2. Trimming took 5 bases from V and 0 from J; bases not matched to a gene: 12. CDR3 length equals 20 residues. Germline CDR1 reads KGHSH; CDR2 reads LQKENI. As DNA, the CDR3 is TGTGCCAGCTCAACAACGCCCGGGACTAGCGGGGGCAGCTCCTACAATGAGCAGTTCTTC. Its protein product is CASSTTPGTSGGSSYNEQFF.

The chain combines TRBV13 with TRBJ1-1; D may be TRBD1 (5 bases). This CDR3 is 15 amino acids long. Per the germline V gene, CDR1 is PRHDT and CDR2 is FYEKMQ (reference sequence). Trimming took off 5 bases at V and 5 bases at J, with 18 bases between the two ends. This CDR3 is CASSPRYGGFTEAFF. The DNA for the CDR3 is TGTGCCAGCAGCCCACGATACGGGGGATTTACTGAAGCTTTCTTT.

The V gene is TRBV12-3 or TRBV12-4, the J gene TRBJ1-1; 8 positions agree with TRBD1. V lost 7 bases to trimming and J lost 7 bases; unmatched junction nucleotides: 8. The CDR3 totals 13 residues. The CDR3 DNA reads TGTGCCAGCAACGAACAGGGGGTTGGTGAAGCTTTCTTT. Its protein product is CASNEQGVGEAFF.

The chain couples TRBV9 to TRBJ2-7; TRBD2 might be the D (6 bases). The germline V and J ends were trimmed by 3 bases and 5 bases, with 18 bases remaining between them. Germline-derived CDR1 and CDR2 are SGDLS and YYNGEE. The CDR3 is made up of 15 amino acids. For the CDR3, the DNA is TGTGCCAGCAGCGGGGGGGACCGCTTAAGGGACGAGCAGTACTTC. Encoded protein: CASSGGDRLRDEQYF. The whole variable domain, remainder taken from reference TRBV9 and TRBJ2-7, is DSGVTQTPKHLITATGQRVTLRCSPRSGDLSVYWYQQSLDQGLQFLIQYYNGEERAKGNILERFSAQQFPDLHSELNLSSLELGDSALYFCASSGGDRLRDEQYFGPGTRLTVT.

This sequence joins TRBV23-1 and TRBJ2-7; TRBD1 matches 10 bases. TRBV23-1 is annotated as an ORF whose role is uncertain. Trimming took 0 bases from V and 5 from J; bases not matched to a gene: 10. This CDR3 has 17 residues. CDR3 bases: TGCGCCAGCAGTCAATCGAAAGGGACAGGGGTCTTTAACGAGCAGTACTTC. Protein: CASSQSKGTGVFNEQYF.